These T cell receptor beta chains were read from a single sample in a study of shared clonotypes between healthy human individuals. Clones were read by immunoSEQ multiplex PCR, and TCRdb kept only the in-frame ones, dropping some. The sample records 500,000 to 700,000 clones, about 95% being singletons. The sequencing input was naive CD8+ T cells sorted from blood. These receptors were taken from a woman aged 30 to 39 in good health. Both conserved end residues are part of each CDR3. The D gene is left open where the match is weak. Some rows have no size entry. The others give once, few or many, or a class for an expanded clone.

D gene,V gene,J gene,clone size,CDR3 protein,CDR3 DNA
NA,TRBV7-9,TRBJ2-7,once,CASSPGASASYEQYF,TGTGCCAGCAGCCCGGGGGCTAGCGCCTCCTACGAGCAGTACTTC
NA,TRBV27,TRBJ2-1,NA,CASSLDLYNEQFF,TGTGCCAGCAGTTTAGACTTATACAATGAGCAGTTCTTC
TRBD1,TRBV10-2,TRBJ1-2,NA,CASRHTGVENYGYTF,TGCGCCAGCAGGCACACAGGGGTAGAAAACTATGGCTACACCTTC
TRBD2,TRBV19,TRBJ2-1,once,CASSRTSGRAGQFF,TGTGCCAGTAGCAGGACTAGCGGGAGGGCGGGGCAGTTCTTC
TRBD1,TRBV7-9,TRBJ2-1,NA,CASSLVFPDRGLNEQFF,TGTGCCAGCAGCTTAGTCTTTCCGGACAGGGGGCTGAATGAGCAGTTCTTC
NA,TRBV19,TRBJ2-7,NA,CASSMGLARGEQYF,TGTGCCAGTAGTATGGGGCTAGCGCGGGGCGAGCAGTACTTC
NA,TRBV28,TRBJ2-7,NA,CASSLLGTPGEQYF,TGTGCCAGCAGTTTATTGGGGACTCCCGGCGAGCAGTACTTC
TRBD2,TRBV14,TRBJ2-5,NA,CASSLGLAVETQYF,TGTGCCAGCAGCCTGGGACTAGCGGTGGAGACCCAGTACTTC
TRBD2,TRBV6-5,TRBJ2-7,NA,CASSWGTSEYEQYF,TGTGCCAGCAGTTGGGGGACTAGCGAATACGAGCAGTACTTC
TRBD1,TRBV6-1,TRBJ2-7,NA,CASREGTGPEQYF,TGTGCCAGCAGGGAAGGGACAGGGCCCGAGCAGTACTTC
TRBD1,TRBV6-1,TRBJ2-7,once,CASSGNWDRGFYEQYF,TGTGCCAGCAGTGGAAACTGGGACAGGGGGTTCTACGAGCAGTACTTC
NA,TRBV2,TRBJ2-7,NA,CASSEATYSGSSYEQYF,TGTGCCAGCAGTGAAGCGACTTACAGCGGTAGCTCCTACGAGCAGTACTTC
TRBD1,TRBV19,TRBJ1-2,NA,CASSIEPTGGKNGYTF,TGTGCCAGTAGTATAGAGCCGACAGGGGGCAAGAATGGCTACACCTTC
TRBD2,TRBV11-2,TRBJ2-2,NA,CASSLPKGLAGGPGELFF,TGTGCCAGCAGCTTACCGAAAGGACTAGCGGGAGGTCCCGGGGAGCTGTTTTTT